This entry lists 32 T cell receptor beta chains sequenced from one sample in a study of shared T cell receptors in the human thymus. The repertoire was sequenced with immunoSEQ multiplex PCR; TCRdb's copy has only in-frame clones and lacks some. The table includes about 660,000 clones, approximately 90% detected once. The same sample was also used in a study of human thymus T cells.

The sequenced sample was thymocytes. These receptors were obtained from a boy in the first two years of life with a congenital heart defect.

The chain has TRBV6-5 and TRBJ2-1; 8 bases are a match to TRBD1. Germline assignment: CDR1 MNHEY and CDR2 SVGAGI. This CDR3 is 14 amino acids long. V lost 5 bases to trimming and J lost 4 bases; unmatched junction nucleotides: 4. The CDR3 sequence: CASSRQGIYNEQFF. CDR3 sequence (DNA): TGTGCCAGCAGTCGACAGGGGATTTACAATGAGCAGTTCTTC.

This clone was counted only a few times. The chain uses TRBV27 and TRBJ2-1, with 12 nucleotides matching TRBD2. The CDR3 totals 22 residues. The trim removed 8 bases at V and 9 bases at J, leaving 32 bases unmatched. Germline V lookup: CDR1 MNHEY, CDR2 SMNVEV (reference sequence). The CDR3 region has the DNA TGTGCCAGCCGACCCCAGGAAGGTCAGGACAGGAGACTAGCGGGAGATGTAGCTGAGCAGTTCTTC. This translates into CASRPQEGQDRRLAGDVAEQFF.

This clone was seen just once. The J gene is TRBJ1-5, the V gene TRBV19; D ambiguous. From germline, CDR1 is LNHDA and CDR2 SQIVND (reference sequence). Trimming took 5 bases from V and 4 from J, leaving 6 bases between them. The CDR3 length is 12 residues. The DNA of the CDR3 is TGTGCCAGTAGTGGCAGGAATCAGCCCCAGCATTTT. It specifies CASSGRNQPQHF.

This chain joins TRBV4-3 and TRBJ1-4; TRBD1 might be the D (5 bases). V was pared by 0 bases and J by 6 bases, with 17 bases between. CDR3 length: 17 amino acids. Germline-derived CDR1 and CDR2 are LGHNA and YSLEER. CDR3 sequence reads: CASSQDTMGGTDEKLFF. The CDR3 DNA reads as TGCGCCAGCAGCCAAGACACAATGGGCGGGACGGATGAAAAACTGTTTTTT.

V usage is TRBV19 and J usage is TRBJ2-3; D perhaps matches TRBD1 (6 bases). The CDR3 runs to 15 residues. Germline loops: CDR1 LNHDA, CDR2 SQIVND (reference sequence). Trimming removed 5 bases from V and 1 base from J, with 13 bases in between. The CDR3 coding sequence is TGTGCCAGTAGTCCCAGGGGTTCTTGCACAGATACGCAGTATTTT. Translating it yields CASSPRGSCTDTQYF.

V usage is TRBV7-6 and J usage is TRBJ2-3, with 11 bases that match TRBD2. The CDR3 consists of 14 residues. CDR1 and CDR2 from the germline V gene are SGHVS and FNYEAQ. The ends lost 5 bases at V and 5 bases at J; junction bases unmatched: 3. The CDR3 here is CASSHSGRGDTQYF. DNA for the CDR3: TGTGCCAGCAGCCATAGCGGGAGGGGAGATACGCAGTATTTT.

This sequence joins TRBV30 and TRBJ1-2; D uncertain. Germline V gene data show CDR1 as GTSNPN and CDR2 as SVGIG (reference sequence). The CDR3 contains 12 residues. Trimming removed 4 bases at V and 6 bases at J, with 12 bases between. CDR3 in DNA: TGTGCCTGGACCCCAGGTCGTAATGGCTACACCTTC. Amino acids: CAWTPGRNGYTF.

The chain couples TRBV5-6 to TRBJ2-3, with 9 bases identical to TRBD2. The germline gives CDR1 SGHDT, CDR2 YYEEEE. CDR3 length: 17 residues. The V segment lost 4 bases and the J segment 0 bases; nucleotides outside the gene matches: 9. CDR3 residues: CASSLTSGNNSTDTQYF. CDR3 coding DNA: TGTGCCAGCAGCCTGACTAGCGGAAATAATAGCACAGATACGCAGTATTTT.

This clone has just one count. J is TRBJ2-5 and V is TRBV5-1; a weak D match, TRBD2 (6 bases). The CDR3 runs to 15 residues. Germline CDR1 is SGHRS and CDR2 is YFSETQ. V was trimmed by 0 bases and J by 4 bases, leaving 13 bases between them. CDR3 nucleotide sequence: TGCGCCAGCAGCTTGGGGGGAGGAGAATTAGAGACCCAGTACTTC. It specifies CASSLGGGELETQYF.

The chain couples TRBV6-4 to TRBJ1-2; 7 nucleotides line up with TRBD1. V lost 1 base to trimming and J lost 5 bases; unmatched junction nucleotides: 7. CDR1 is MRHNA, CDR2 SNTAGT, per germline. The CDR3 is 15 amino acids. The CDR3 DNA reads as TGTGCCAGCAGTGACTTAGACAGGGACCCTTATGGCTACACCTTC. It is translated as CASSDLDRDPYGYTF.

The chain couples TRBV15 to TRBJ2-5; the match to TRBD1 covers 11 bases. This CDR3 spans 16 amino acids. Trimming cost V 1 base and J 7 bases; bases outside gene matches: 8. In germline, CDR1 is LNHNV, CDR2 YYDKDF (reference sequence). CDR3 sequence (DNA): TGTGCCACCAGCAGAGGCCTGGACAGGGGGCAGTGGACCCAGTACTTC. Translation: CATSRGLDRGQWTQYF.

The chain is built from TRBV30 and TRBJ2-1; 12 bases align to TRBD2. The CDR3 length is 19 residues. CDR1 is GTSNPN and CDR2 is SVGIG in the germline V gene (reference sequence). V shed 3 bases and J 2 bases; nucleotides not matched to a gene: 14. This CDR3 is CAWSRWGRLAGGPYNEQFF. The CDR3 DNA is TGTGCCTGGAGCCGGTGGGGGAGGCTAGCGGGAGGGCCCTACAATGAGCAGTTCTTC.

V usage is TRBV2 and J usage is TRBJ2-7, with 9 positions matching TRBD1. CDR1 and CDR2 from the germline V gene are SNHLY and FYNNEI. V was clipped by 4 bases and J by 9 bases; unmatched bases: 16. This CDR3 contains 16 residues. The CDR3, as DNA: TGTGCCAGCAGTGTTCGCTCGGACAGGGGTAGAACTGTGCAGTACTTC. Translating gives CASSVRSDRGRTVQYF.

The chain carries TRBV12-5 and TRBJ2-3; D is perhaps TRBD2 (5 bases). The germline V and J ends were trimmed by 2 bases and 4 bases, with 13 bases remaining between them. The CDR3 has 15 amino acids. Per the germline V gene, CDR1 is LGHNT and CDR2 is FRNRAP. For the CDR3, the DNA is TGTGCTAGTGGTTTGTTTCCCGGGCGGGCAGATACGCAGTATTTT. It translates to CASGLFPGRADTQYF.

The sample holds one count of this clone. The gene calls are TRBV7-2 and TRBJ2-7; D is uncertain. Trimming took off 5 bases at V and 1 base at J, with 15 bases between the two ends. In germline, CDR1 is SGHTA, CDR2 FQGNSA. The CDR3 loop spans 15 amino acids. The CDR3 DNA sequence: TGTGCCAGCAGCCAAGCCCCAACTTGGTCCTACGAGCAGTACTTC. Protein sequence: CASSQAPTWSYEQYF.

V is TRBV29-1 and J is TRBJ2-7, with 7 nucleotides matching TRBD1. The germline V gene encodes CDR1 SQVTM and CDR2 ANQGSEA. CDR3 length: 13 residues. V shed 6 bases and J 1 base; nucleotides not matched to a gene: 6. CDR3 protein: CSVAQGFSYEQYF. For the CDR3, the DNA is TGCAGCGTGGCACAGGGGTTTTCCTACGAGCAGTACTTC.

This rearrangement joins TRBV6-1 to TRBJ2-7; no reliable D call. Germline V gene lookup returns CDR1 MNHNS and CDR2 SASEGT. This CDR3 spans 13 amino acids. V lost 6 bases, J lost 3 bases, and 12 bases lay in between. The CDR3 nucleotides read TGTGCCAGCAGGATTGAAGTCAGCTACGAGCAGTACTTC. It is translated as CASRIEVSYEQYF.

The J gene is TRBJ2-7, the V gene TRBV19, with 8 bases identical to TRBD2. Per germline, CDR1 LNHDA and CDR2 SQIVND (reference sequence). The V gene end was trimmed by 5 bases and the J gene end by 0 bases; junction bases not matched to a gene: 9. This CDR3 has 16 residues. CDR3 in amino acids: CASSVRSGDGSYEQYF. The CDR3 region has the DNA TGTGCCAGTAGTGTCCGTAGCGGGGACGGCTCCTACGAGCAGTACTTC.

The chain has TRBV7-2 and TRBJ2-7; TRBD1 matches at 12 bases. Germline V CDR1 and CDR2: SGHTA, FQGNSA. CDR3 length: 14 amino acids. J was trimmed by 7 bases and V by 7 bases; bases with no gene match: 8. The chain's CDR3 is CASTIRDRGLEQYF. CDR3 in DNA: TGTGCCAGCACCATACGGGACAGGGGGCTTGAGCAGTACTTC.

V gene TRBV4-3 combines with J gene TRBJ2-7; 10 bases are a match to TRBD2. Trimming removed 1 base from V and 0 bases from J; junction bases left unmatched: 9. The germline gives CDR1 LGHNA, CDR2 YSLEER. This CDR3 region has 18 residues. CDR3 nucleotides: TGCGCCAGCAGCCAAGGGAGGACTAGCGGTGACCTCTCCTACGAGCAGTACTTC. It yields the protein CASSQGRTSGDLSYEQYF.

This clone came up a few times. The rearrangement joins TRBV5-1 to TRBJ2-1; 11 bases line up with TRBD2. The J segment lost 7 bases and the V segment lost 5 bases, leaving 11 bases of the junction unmatched. The germline CDR1 and CDR2 sequences are SGHRS and YFSETQ. This CDR3 region has 16 residues. This chain's CDR3 is CASSLRVAGGYNEQFF. The CDR3 DNA reads as TGCGCCAGCAGTCTAAGGGTAGCGGGAGGGTATAATGAGCAGTTCTTC.

V gene TRBV10-1 combines with J gene TRBJ2-1, with TRBD2 matching over 13 bases. CDR1 WNHNN and CDR2 SYGVQD come from the germline V gene (reference sequence). The CDR3 sequence is 20 residues long. J lost 0 bases, V lost 3 bases, and 11 bases had no gene match. CDR3 sequence: CASSDLLAGGIGLSYNEQFF. CDR3 DNA: TGCGCCAGCAGTGATCTACTAGCGGGAGGGATTGGTCTCTCCTACAATGAGCAGTTCTTC.

The count of this clone is one. This chain uses TRBV19 with TRBJ2-7, with D possibly being TRBD2 (5 bases). The V gene's germline CDR1 is LNHDA and CDR2 SQIVND (reference sequence). Trimming shortened V by 1 base and J by 6 bases, and 19 bases separated the two germline ends. CDR3 size: 16 residues. The CDR3 loop is CASSIAAEGLGGEQYF. DNA for the CDR3: TGTGCCAGTAGTATAGCCGCCGAGGGTTTGGGCGGCGAGCAGTACTTC.

This clone was observed once. CDR3 coding DNA: TGTGCCAGCAGCGACAGGGAGGAGCAGTACTTC. Residues: CASSDREEQYF. The J gene is TRBJ2-7, the V gene TRBV13, with 7 bases lining up with TRBD1. The CDR3 runs to 11 residues. Germline loops: CDR1 PRHDT, CDR2 FYEKMQ (reference sequence). V lost 5 bases and J lost 7; bases outside the gene matches: 2.

The chain carries TRBV7-2 and TRBJ2-1; 7 nucleotides align to TRBD2. The V gene's germline CDR1 is SGHTA and CDR2 FQGNSA. Losses at the gene ends were 5 bases for V and 5 bases for J; bases not matched to a gene: 18. CDR3 length: 18 amino acids. CDR3 sequence: CASSPRPQTSDYNNEQFF. The DNA of the CDR3 is TGTGCCAGCAGCCCGCGCCCCCAAACTAGCGACTACAACAATGAGCAGTTCTTC.

The chain joins TRBV7-9 to TRBJ1-3; TRBD1 matches at 9 bases. V lost 5 bases to trimming and J lost 2 bases; unmatched junction nucleotides: 4. The CDR3 runs 15 residues. Germline CDR1 SEHNR, CDR2 FQNEAQ (reference sequence). CDR3 residues: CASSPGTGPGNTIYF. CDR3 DNA: TGTGCCAGCAGCCCAGGGACAGGGCCTGGAAACACCATATATTTT.

The chain uses TRBV14 and TRBJ2-1; 11 bases line up with TRBD2. In germline, CDR1 is SGHDN, CDR2 FVKESK. Trimming cost V 3 bases and J 0 bases; bases outside gene matches: 7. The CDR3 covers 18 residues. Written as DNA, the CDR3 is TGTGCCAGCAGCCAGCTTAGGGGGACTAGCGGCTCCTACAATGAGCAGTTCTTC. The encoded protein is CASSQLRGTSGSYNEQFF.

The CDR3 sequence: CASSQELSGANTGELFF. The CDR3 DNA is TGCGCCAGCAGCCAAGAATTATCAGGGGCCAACACCGGGGAGCTGTTTTTT. The V call is TRBV4-1, the J call TRBJ2-2, with D possibly TRBD1 on 6 matching bases. Trimming cost V 0 bases and J 2 bases, with 13 bases left between them. The CDR3 totals 17 residues. Germline V lookup: CDR1 MGHRA, CDR2 YSYEKL.

As to this clone: The junction differs from germline at one of its ends, possibly a read error. The chain is built from TRBV4-1 and TRBJ2-7; 7 nucleotides line up with TRBD2. The germline V gene has CDR1 MGHRA and CDR2 YSYEKL. This CDR3 contains 16 residues. CDR3 in amino acids: CASTQTMSGKGYEQYF. The CDR3 DNA is TGCGCCAGCACCCAAACTATGAGCGGGAAAGGGTACGAGCAGTACTTC.

The chain uses TRBV5-6 and TRBJ2-7; D is possibly TRBD1 (6 bases). Germline-derived CDR1 and CDR2 are SGHDT and YYEEEE. V lost 4 bases, J lost 0 bases, and 11 bases lay in between. This CDR3 contains 14 residues. This chain's CDR3 is CASSGGQSSYEQYF. The CDR3 DNA sequence: TGTGCCAGCAGCGGAGGACAGTCCTCCTACGAGCAGTACTTC.

The V call is TRBV7-9, the J call TRBJ2-6, with 7 bases identical to TRBD1. CDR1 is SEHNR and CDR2 is FQNEAQ in the germline V gene (reference sequence). The CDR3 is 18 amino acids. V was pared by 1 base and J by 2 bases, with 8 bases of the junction left unmatched. The CDR3 DNA sequence: TGTGCCAGCAGCTTAGAATGTTACAGGGGTACTGGGGCCAACGTCCTGACTTTC. The encoded protein is CASSLECYRGTGANVLTF.

V gene TRBV13 combines with J gene TRBJ2-2; possibly TRBD1 for D (6 bases). The germline gives CDR1 PRHDT, CDR2 FYEKMQ (reference sequence). Trimming stripped 5 bases from V and 1 base from J, with 11 bases between. The CDR3 loop spans 15 amino acids. CDR3 residues: CASSARDKNTGELFF. DNA for the CDR3: TGTGCCAGCAGCGCCCGGGACAAGAACACCGGGGAGCTGTTTTTT.